These T cell receptor beta chains were read from a single sample in a study of siplizumab effects on memory and regulatory T cells. Assay: immunoSEQ multiplex PCR; the TCRdb copy retains only in-frame clones and omits some. The data hold approximately 100,000 clones, with 93% observed a single time. Material: Tregs sorted from blood. These receptors originate from a human donor in good health. Each CDR3 is given without its conserved first and last residue. Fields, in order: CDR3 protein, V gene, J gene, CDR3 length.

ASSYPRFTEAF	TRBV6-6	TRBJ1-1	11
ASSRILDEQY	TRBV11-3	TRBJ2-7	10
ASLARLASTDTQY	TRBV10-2	TRBJ2-3	13
ASSLDRGTEAF	TRBV7-3	TRBJ1-1	11
ASSQETSGYNEQF	TRBV4-2	TRBJ2-1	13
ASSVEGYTDTQY	TRBV9	TRBJ2-3	12
ASSLNGQGAYEQY	TRBV27	TRBJ2-7	13
SGRPHSYEQY	TRBV29-1	TRBJ2-7	10
ASSGQGVTGELF	TRBV25-1	TRBJ2-2	12
ASSLFPGGEQY	TRBV5-1	TRBJ2-7	11
ASSPGTSGGAHEQY	TRBV5-1	TRBJ2-7	14
ASSQTGVRFSGYT	TRBV6-5	TRBJ1-2	13
ASSLGLAGSYEQY	TRBV11-3	TRBJ2-7	13
ASSLTSGTRREEQF	TRBV5-1	TRBJ2-1	14
ASSLGIYGNTIY	TRBV18	TRBJ1-3	12
ASTRDGSPYGYT	TRBV2	TRBJ1-2	12
ASSQDGQGPYEQY	TRBV4-1	TRBJ2-7	13
ASSNRGRHYT	TRBV19	TRBJ1-2	10